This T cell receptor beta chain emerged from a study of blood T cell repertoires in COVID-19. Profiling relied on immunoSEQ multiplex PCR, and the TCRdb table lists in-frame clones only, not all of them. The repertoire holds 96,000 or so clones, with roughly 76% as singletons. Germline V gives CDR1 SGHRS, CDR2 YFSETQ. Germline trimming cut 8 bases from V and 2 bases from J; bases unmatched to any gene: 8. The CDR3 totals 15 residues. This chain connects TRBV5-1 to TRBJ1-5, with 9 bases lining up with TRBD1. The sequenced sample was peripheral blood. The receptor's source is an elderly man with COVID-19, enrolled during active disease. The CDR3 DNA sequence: TGCGCCAGTCGACAGGGGGTGAGTGGCAATCAGCCCCAGCATTTT. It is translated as CASRQGVSGNQPQHF.